The T cell receptor (beta chain) described here comes from a study of blood T cell repertoires in COVID-19 (TCRdb year 2020). About the study as a whole: The collaborator samples originated in the United States, Italy and Spain and spanned the acute and convalescent phases of COVID-19. Where available, HLA class I and class II types were obtained from metadata supplied by the sample provider rather than from assay-based typing. The material from the prospective study consisted of cDNA or gDNA derived from T cells, B-cell-depleted T cells, or PBMCs. Sample metadata almost always included a de-identified subject ID, COVID-19 status, age in years and sex. The samples were drawn from two sources: the first 160 participants of the ongoing ImmuneRACE study, and 1,200 or so subjects contributed by 6 global collaborators. A freely available public database, intended as a resource for researchers studying the immune response to SARS-CoV-2, is where the repertoires were released. The dataset comprised deeply sampled blood TCRbeta repertoires from subjects exposed to, actively infected with, or recovered from COVID-19. On the study overall, not on this receptor specifically: The amount of clinical and demographic metadata varied by source and participant and was provided uncurated.

One collaborating source in Seattle enrolled patients while the patients were actively infected and followed the patients over time throughout the course of disease. Whole blood was collected in K2EDTA tubes by collaborating institutions according to the institutions' own protocols. For TCRbeta analysis, collaborator samples were shipped as frozen whole blood, as isolated PBMCs, or as DNA extracted from either sample type. A note on this clone: The specificity of this receptor is unknown. No base quality information exists; no much larger clone differs at one position.

TCRbeta CDR3 regions were amplified from genomic DNA by means of the immunoSEQ Assay, a bias-controlled multiplex PCR. The authors processed their data as follows. The number of nucleated cells in each sample was estimated by amplification of reference gene primers within the assay. Sequence reads were collapsed and filtered to measure the absolute abundance of every unique TCRbeta CDR3 rearrangement. For each sample, productive Simpson clonality was calculated as the square root of Simpson's diversity index across productive rearrangements. TCRdb took over this immuneACCESS table, retaining in-frame rearrangements with V and J assigned. Such tables are incomplete; in checked studies, under half of the missing clones stem from an unresolved V gene, and the remainder is unexplained. V and J calls and clone size come straight from that table; D and trimming were deduced from the DNA. This sample comprises some 48,000 clones, roughly 93% of them detected only once. The ten largest clones take up 1% of the sample.

The germline V gene encodes CDR1 KGHDR and CDR2 SFDVKD. The CDR3 sequence holds 16 residues, the cysteine and phenylalanine included. Only the CDR3 DNA stays, 48 bases, in frame from base 1. Cut back by 4 bases and 3 bases, the V and J ends lie 15 bases apart. This TCR derives from a man aged 60 to 75 with COVID-19, enrolled during active disease. The sequence links TRBV24-1 to TRBJ2-1; the best D guess is TRBD1, with 5 bases matching. Sequenced sample: peripheral blood. The CDR3 sequence is CATSDIQGISYNEQFF. The DNA sequence reads TGTGCCACCAGTGACATCCAGGGAATCAGCTACAATGAGCAGTTCTTC.